This T cell receptor (beta chain) was sequenced for a study of cytomegalovirus exposure and HLA in healthy donors. Background on the study: Of all 400 or so donors who were genotyped, around 79% belonged to the Caucasian-associated ancestry cluster.

PCR used 60 Vbeta primers and 13 Jbeta primers. Only in-frame clones appear in the TCRdb table, and some are missing; sequencing was by immunoSEQ multiplex PCR. The repertoire holds 110,000 to 150,000 clones, with roughly 78% as singletons. The CDR3 runs 13 residues. The germline V gene encodes CDR1 PRHDT and CDR2 FYEKMQ (reference sequence). V dropped 5 bases and J dropped 9 bases, with 16 bases sitting between them. This rearrangement joins TRBV13 to TRBJ1-2; possibly TRBD1 for D (5 bases). The sample comprised PBMCs. The receptor comes from a female donor in good health and CMV-seronegative. CDR3 sequence (DNA): TGTGCCAGCAGCCAATCGCTCGGGGGAAGCTACACCTTC. Protein sequence: CASSQSLGGSYTF.